Shown below are 26 T cell receptor beta chains from a single sample sequenced in a study of shared clonotypes between healthy human individuals. The table came from immunoSEQ multiplex PCR; TCRdb's copy has only in-frame clones and leaves some out. Found here are fewer than 550,000 clones, over 75% of them singletons; the top ten hold roughly an eighth. Sequenced input: PBMCs. The receptors originated from a woman in her 40s in good health. Some clones in this sample may be carry-over from other donors' samples.

The genes are TRBV30 and TRBJ1-5; 8 nucleotides match TRBD1. The J segment lost 2 bases and the V segment lost 2 bases, leaving 5 bases of the junction unmatched. The CDR3 is made up of 15 amino acids. Germline-derived CDR1 and CDR2 are GTSNPN and SVGIG (reference sequence). The CDR3 DNA follows: TGTGCCTGGAGTCAGGGGGCGCGGGGCAATCAGCCCCAGCATTTT. Translation gives CAWSQGARGNQPQHF.

This rearrangement joins TRBV11-2 to TRBJ2-7; possibly TRBD1 for D (5 bases). The CDR3 is made up of 14 amino acids. The V end was cut by 5 bases, the J end by 4 bases, with 15 bases between. CDR1 is SGHAT and CDR2 is FQNNGV in the germline V gene. CDR3 protein: CASSRPREIYEQYF. The CDR3 DNA reads as TGTGCCAGCAGCCGGCCCAGGGAAATTTACGAGCAGTACTTC.

The count of this clone is one. V usage is TRBV7-9 and J usage is TRBJ2-7; 7 bases are a match to TRBD2. V was pared by 5 bases and J by 5 bases, with 9 bases of the junction left unmatched. Germline lookup yields CDR1 SEHNR and CDR2 FQNEAQ (reference sequence). The CDR3 extends over 14 amino acids. The CDR3: CASSTSGTANEQYF. In nucleotides, the CDR3 is TGTGCCAGCAGCACCAGCGGGACGGCCAACGAGCAGTACTTC.

This chain uses TRBV5-4 with TRBJ2-5; perhaps TRBD1 as D (5 bases). Germline values: CDR1 SGHNT, CDR2 YYREEE (reference sequence). Trimming removed 0 bases at V and 4 bases at J, with 10 bases between. This CDR3 is 14 amino acids long. The CDR3 sequence is CASSLGKGPETQYF. The CDR3 DNA sequence: TGTGCCAGCAGCTTGGGAAAGGGGCCAGAGACCCAGTACTTC.

This clone was found once. This chain joins TRBV7-2 and TRBJ1-1; D ambiguous. Germline V gives CDR1 SGHTA, CDR2 FQGNSA. V was cut by 2 bases and J by 0 bases, with 13 bases left in between. The CDR3 runs 16 residues. The DNA of the CDR3 is TGTGCCAGCAGCTTAAAGTCGGGTCAGATGAACACTGAAGCTTTCTTT. This codes for CASSLKSGQMNTEAFF.

The count of this clone is one. This rearrangement joins TRBV6-5 to TRBJ2-1; D is ambiguous. CDR1 is MNHEY and CDR2 is SVGAGI in the germline V gene. The V end was cut by 6 bases, the J end by 9 bases, with 15 bases between. This CDR3 contains 13 residues. The CDR3 sequence is CASRPRWDREQFF. Here the CDR3 DNA reads TGTGCCAGCAGACCGAGGTGGGATCGTGAGCAGTTCTTC.

On this clone itself: The identical CDR3 is also encoded by other nucleotide sequences in the sample. The chain combines TRBV10-3 with TRBJ2-3; D ambiguous. V lost 2 bases to trimming and J lost 2 bases, with 2 bases between them. This CDR3 spans 12 amino acids. The V gene's germline CDR1 is ENHRY and CDR2 SYGVKD. The CDR3: CAISEVTDTQYF. The CDR3 DNA reads as TGTGCCATCAGTGAGGTCACAGATACGCAGTATTTT.

This chain uses TRBV25-1 with TRBJ2-6; a weak D match, TRBD1 (6 bases). The V gene's germline CDR1 is MGHDK and CDR2 SYGVNS. V dropped 2 bases and J dropped 4 bases, with 18 bases sitting between them. The CDR3 contains 18 residues. The CDR3 reads CASSEPQGRGNGANVLTF. In nucleotides, the CDR3 is TGTGCCAGCAGTGAACCCCAGGGGAGAGGGAACGGGGCCAACGTCCTGACTTTC.

The table lists this clone with a few counts. This chain links TRBV28 with TRBJ2-1; D is uncertain. Germline lookup yields CDR1 MDHEN and CDR2 SYDVKM. With 10 bases removed from V and 5 bases from J, the gap between germline ends came to 24 bases. This CDR3 comprises 16 residues. For the CDR3, the DNA is TGTGCCATCTCGACCTACGCAGGCTCGGTCCACAATGAGCAGTTCTTC. As protein: CAISTYAGSVHNEQFF. Full variable domain (remainder filled in from reference TRBV28 and TRBJ2-1): DVKVTQSSRYLVKRTGEKVFLECVQDMDHENMFWYRQDPGLGLRLIYFSYDVKMKEKGDIPEGYSVSREKKERFSLILESASTNQTSMYLCAISTYAGSVHNEQFFGPGTRLTVL.

The V and J genes are TRBV5-1 and TRBJ2-3; 7 nucleotides align to TRBD1. The length of the CDR3 is 14 residues. The V segment lost 4 bases and the J segment 3 bases; nucleotides outside the gene matches: 5. The V gene's germline CDR1 is SGHRS and CDR2 YFSETQ. This CDR3 is CASSILQGTDTQYF. The CDR3, as DNA: TGCGCCAGCAGCATACTACAGGGGACAGATACGCAGTATTTT.

This chain links TRBV4-2 with TRBJ1-6; D call uncertain. Trimming took 4 bases from V and 7 from J, leaving 14 bases between them. CDR1 is LGHNA and CDR2 is YNFKEQ in the germline V gene. The CDR3 sequence is 15 residues long. The CDR3 reads CASSPGLGWNSPLHF. The CDR3 DNA reads as TGTGCCAGCAGCCCCGGATTAGGGTGGAATTCACCCCTCCACTTT.

There are many counts of this clone. The chain carries TRBV6-5 and TRBJ1-6, with 7 bases identical to TRBD1. V lost 4 bases, J lost 7 bases, and 1 base stayed unmatched. The CDR3 runs to 13 residues. In germline, CDR1 is MNHEY, CDR2 SVGAGI. CDR3 bases: TGTGCCAGCAGTTCGGACAGGAATTCACCCCTCCACTTT. It specifies CASSSDRNSPLHF.

This chain links TRBV10-3 with TRBJ1-1; D is perhaps TRBD1 (5 bases). In germline, CDR1 is ENHRY, CDR2 SYGVKD. V lost 0 bases, J lost 6 bases, and 11 bases lay in between. The CDR3 is 14 residues long. This CDR3 reads CAISESGGSAEAFF. Here the CDR3 DNA reads TGTGCCATCAGTGAGTCTGGGGGGAGCGCTGAAGCTTTCTTT.

This clone was recorded at least ten times. J is TRBJ1-5 and V is TRBV19; D gene unclear. This CDR3 is 14 amino acids long. Germline assignment: CDR1 LNHDA and CDR2 SQIVND (reference sequence). Trimming stripped 3 bases from V and 7 bases from J, with 13 bases between. CDR3 protein: CASSIPARGQPQHF. The CDR3 DNA follows: TGTGCCAGTAGTATTCCCGCCAGAGGCCAGCCCCAGCATTTT.

CDR3 protein: CARLTVHEQYF. In DNA form, the CDR3 reads TGCGCCAGATTGACAGTCCACGAGCAGTACTTC. This chain connects TRBV10-1 to TRBJ2-7, with a weak D call TRBD1 (5 bases). Between the trimmed V and J ends, which lost 9 bases and 5 bases, there was a span of 11 bases. The germline gives CDR1 WNHNN, CDR2 SYGVQD (reference sequence). This CDR3 region has 11 residues.

The chain has TRBV5-5 and TRBJ2-1, with 7 bases lining up with TRBD2. The junction had 9 bases not matched to a gene; V was cut back by 2 bases and J by 7 bases. Germline CDR1 SGHKS, CDR2 YYEKEE (reference sequence). This CDR3 is 15 amino acids long. This chain's CDR3 is CASSLLAGVINEQFF. For the CDR3, the DNA is TGTGCCAGCAGCTTACTGGCGGGAGTAATAAATGAGCAGTTCTTC. Full variable domain (missing parts from reference TRBV5-5 and TRBJ2-1): DAGVTQSPTHLIKTRGQQVTLRCSPISGHKSVSWYQQVLGQGPQFIFQYYEKEERGRGNFPDRFSARQFPNYSSELNVNALLLGDSALYLCASSLLAGVINEQFFGPGTRLTVL.

The chain recombines TRBV7-2 with TRBJ2-3; weak D call: TRBD2 (6 bases). CDR1 SGHTA and CDR2 FQGNSA come from the germline V gene. Trimming took 3 bases from V and 11 from J, leaving 12 bases between them. The CDR3 spans 12 residues. CDR3 sequence reads: CASSFKEGRQYF. The DNA of the CDR3 is TGTGCCAGCAGCTTTAAGGAGGGCAGGCAGTATTTT. The complete variable domain, with remaining parts taken from reference TRBV7-2 and TRBJ2-3, reads GAGVSQSPSNKVTEKGKDVELRCDPISGHTALYWYRQSLGQGLEFLIYFQGNSAPDKSGLPSDRFSAERTGGSVSTLTIQRTQQEDSAVYLCASSFKEGRQYFGPGTRLTVL.

This chain connects TRBV4-3 to TRBJ1-1; D gene uncertain. The CDR3 contains 14 residues. V was cut by 0 bases and J by 5 bases, with 10 bases left in between. The germline CDR1 and CDR2 sequences are LGHNA and YSLEER. For the CDR3, the DNA is TGCGCCAGCAGCCAAGAATATATGTTTACTGAAGCTTTCTTT. Translating gives CASSQEYMFTEAFF.

This chain joins TRBV11-2 and TRBJ2-7, with TRBD1 as a possible D gene (5 bases). Trimming stripped 5 bases from V and 2 bases from J, with 10 bases between. There are 13 residues in the CDR3. Germline CDR1 and CDR2: SGHAT and FQNNGV. CDR3 region: CASSQGWPYEQYF. CDR3 DNA sequence: TGTGCCAGCAGCCAGGGCTGGCCCTACGAGCAGTACTTC.

There are a few counts of this clone. V and J are TRBV5-6 and TRBJ1-2; no clear D gene. The CDR3 spans 15 residues. V dropped 0 bases and J dropped 7 bases, with 16 bases sitting between them. Germline V gene sequence: CDR1 SGHDT, CDR2 YYEEEE. The CDR3 nucleotides read TGTGCCAGCAGCTTGGGGGGTGTCTTAGTACGTGGCTACACCTTC. Its protein is CASSLGGVLVRGYTF. Drawing the rest from reference TRBV5-6 and TRBJ1-2, the complete variable domain is DAGVTQSPTHLIKTRGQQVTLRCSPKSGHDTVSWYQQALGQGPQFIFQYYEEEERQRGNFPDRFSGHQFPNYSSELNVNALLLGDSALYLCASSLGGVLVRGYTFGSGTRLTVV.

The chain joins TRBV30 to TRBJ2-3, with D tentatively TRBD2 (6 bases). The germline V gene has CDR1 GTSNPN and CDR2 SVGIG (reference sequence). Trimming cost V 3 bases and J 5 bases, with 9 bases left between them. The CDR3 has 12 amino acids. The CDR3 nucleotides are TGTGCCTGGAGGGGGGGAGGAGATACGCAGTATTTT. Amino acids: CAWRGGGDTQYF.

The chain couples TRBV19 to TRBJ2-5, with 7 nucleotides matching TRBD1. This CDR3 contains 14 residues. The V segment lost 4 bases and the J segment 4 bases; nucleotides outside the gene matches: 6. Looked up from germline, CDR1 is LNHDA and CDR2 is SQIVND (reference sequence). The CDR3 is CASSTTGSLETQYF. As DNA, the CDR3 is TGTGCCAGTAGTACGACAGGGAGTCTAGAGACCCAGTACTTC.

The chain recombines TRBV2 with TRBJ2-2; D is undetermined. This CDR3 region has 16 residues. V lost 6 bases and J 2 bases, leaving 16 bases between the germline ends. Per the germline V gene, CDR1 is SNHLY and CDR2 is FYNNEI. CDR3 nucleotides: TGTGCCAGCAGCGAGCTCTTCGGGTTTAACACCGGGGAGCTGTTTTTT. Its translation is CASSELFGFNTGELFF.

The rearrangement uses TRBV28 and TRBJ2-7, with TRBD1 matching 7 bases. The CDR3 covers 14 residues. Germline lookup yields CDR1 MDHEN and CDR2 SYDVKM. V lost 5 bases to trimming and J lost 2 bases; unmatched junction nucleotides: 6. CDR3 in DNA: TGTGCCAGCAGTACACCCGGGACAGCCTACGAGCAGTACTTC. Amino acid sequence: CASSTPGTAYEQYF.

This clone was detected a few times. The chain employs TRBV28 and TRBJ1-1; TRBD1 might be the D (6 bases). This CDR3 has 16 amino acids. The germline V gene has CDR1 MDHEN and CDR2 SYDVKM. Trimming pared 2 bases from V and 5 bases from J, leaving 18 bases between. The CDR3 sequence: CASSLGGPMTATEAFF. Written as DNA, the CDR3 is TGTGCCAGCAGTTTAGGGGGCCCGATGACGGCGACTGAAGCTTTCTTT.

This clone was counted ten times or more. The DNA of the CDR3 is TGTGCCAGCAGTTTATACAGGGAGGCCTACGAGCAGTACTTC. Translated, it gives CASSLYREAYEQYF. The chain carries TRBV28 and TRBJ2-7, with D perhaps assigned TRBD1 or TRBD2 (6 bases each). The CDR3 is 14 amino acids. Germline V gene data show CDR1 as MDHEN and CDR2 as SYDVKM. V gave up 1 base and J gave up 2 bases, with 9 bases separating them.